Below, 12 T cell receptor beta chains from the same sample are listed, as sequenced in a study of technical replicates of blood from several donors. Sequencing used immunoSEQ multiplex PCR; TCRdb keeps in-frame clones, though not all of them. The profile shows tens of thousands of clones, 90% to 95% of them singletons. Specimen: T cells isolated from PBMCs. The receptors come from a human donor in good health.

The V call is TRBV7-9, the J call TRBJ1-1, with D possibly matching TRBD1 (5 bases). The V gene lost 4 bases and the J gene lost 8 bases, with 14 bases spanning the gap. Germline assignment: CDR1 SEHNR and CDR2 FQNEAQ (reference sequence). The CDR3 consists of 13 residues. CDR3 nucleotide sequence: TGTGCCAGCAGCTCCAATCCGGGACTCGAAGCTTTCTTT. This codes for CASSSNPGLEAFF.

The chain combines TRBV19 with TRBJ2-1; possibly TRBD2 for D (6 bases). Germline V gene sequence: CDR1 LNHDA, CDR2 SQIVND (reference sequence). With 6 bases removed from V and 8 bases from J, the gap between germline ends came to 17 bases. The CDR3 is made up of 14 amino acids. The DNA of the CDR3 is TGTGCCAGTAGCCTGGGACCGACGGGGGATGAGCAGTTCTTC. It is translated as CASSLGPTGDEQFF.

The V gene is TRBV4-2, the J gene TRBJ2-1; 10 bases align to TRBD2. There are 18 residues in the CDR3. Germline V gives CDR1 LGHNA, CDR2 YNFKEQ. V trimming: 3 bases; J trimming: 3 bases; junction bases outside the gene matches: 11. CDR3 nucleotides: TGTGCCAGCAGCCAGGGGGCGGAGCGGGGGGGCCTCTACAATGAGCAGTTCTTC. Translated, it gives CASSQGAERGGLYNEQFF.

As to this clone: The DNA is omitted, as the CDR3 cannot be located on it reliably, and the CDR3 follows TCRdb's listing. V and J are TRBV5-1 and TRBJ2-7; the table's D call, TRBD1, has no DNA check behind it. Germline V gene sequence: CDR1 SGHRS, CDR2 YFSETQ. The CDR3 spans 13 residues, counting both ends. CDR3 protein: CASSLVGQGATNF.

This chain links TRBV29-1 with TRBJ2-7, with 8 positions matching TRBD1. With 6 bases clipped from V and 1 base from J, the junction kept 5 bases outside the gene matches. Looked up from germline, CDR1 is SQVTM and CDR2 is ANQGSEA. This CDR3 has 13 residues. CDR3 nucleotide sequence: TGCAGCGTGACCGGGACAGGATCCTACGAGCAGTACTTC. It specifies CSVTGTGSYEQYF.

This chain links TRBV28 with TRBJ1-2, with a possible D match to TRBD1 (6 bases). The germline V gene encodes CDR1 MDHEN and CDR2 SYDVKM. Trimming shortened V by 3 bases and J by 4 bases, and 9 bases separated the two germline ends. This CDR3 comprises 13 residues. CDR3 nucleotide sequence: TGTGCCAGCAGTTTCGGCAGGGGCTATGGCTACACCTTC. It is translated as CASSFGRGYGYTF.

This clone was seen just once. The CDR3 loop reads CASSLIWDSFTDTQYF. For the CDR3, the DNA is TGTGCCAGCAGCCTCATTTGGGACTCGTTCACAGATACGCAGTATTTT. V and J are TRBV11-2 and TRBJ2-3; tentative D call: TRBD2 (6 bases). Germline loops: CDR1 SGHAT, CDR2 FQNNGV. The germline V and J ends were trimmed by 5 bases and 2 bases, with 17 bases remaining between them. This CDR3 is built from 16 residues. Filled out from reference TRBV11-2 and TRBJ2-3, the complete variable domain reads EAGVAQSPRYKIIEKRQSVAFWCNPISGHATLYWYQQILGQGPKLLIQFQNNGVVDDSQLPKDRFSAERLKGVDSTLKIQPAKLEDSAVYLCASSLIWDSFTDTQYFGPGTRLTVL.

The rearrangement links TRBV9 to TRBJ1-5; D remains unclear. In germline, CDR1 is SGDLS, CDR2 YYNGEE. This CDR3 region has 15 residues. V was trimmed by 0 bases and J by 3 bases, leaving 10 bases between them. CDR3 region: CASSVGSGLNQPQHF. The CDR3 coding sequence is TGTGCCAGCAGCGTAGGCTCGGGTCTCAATCAGCCCCAGCATTTT.

This clone is termed medium-sized (0.01 to 0.1%). V and J are TRBV29-1 and TRBJ2-1; the match to TRBD1 covers 8 bases. The CDR3 covers 16 residues. Germline V lookup: CDR1 SQVTM, CDR2 ANQGSEA. V lost 8 bases, J lost 1 base, and 13 bases stayed unmatched. CDR3 coding DNA: TGCAGCCTACCCACAGGGGGAATGGCGTCCTACAATGAGCAGTTCTTC. Protein sequence: CSLPTGGMASYNEQFF.

The chain carries TRBV7-2 and TRBJ1-2, with TRBD1 as a possible D gene (5 bases). Germline CDR1 SGHTA, CDR2 FQGNSA. V lost 5 bases and J 5 bases, leaving 18 bases between the germline ends. This CDR3 is 15 amino acids long. The CDR3 DNA sequence: TGTGCCAGCAGCGTAGGGGCCGGTTCTGGGTATGGCTACACCTTC. Protein: CASSVGAGSGYGYTF.

Points on this clone: An end of the junction does not agree with germline; a read error may underlie this. This sequence joins TRBV20-1 and TRBJ2-1; D is unclear. There are 11 residues in the CDR3. Germline V lookup: CDR1 DFQATT, CDR2 SNEGSKA (reference sequence). The CDR3 here is CSARRSEHRVF. Written as DNA, the CDR3 is TGCAGTGCTAGACGAAGCGAGCATCGGGTCTTC.

The chain couples TRBV11-2 to TRBJ2-5; 10 bases fit TRBD2. V gave up 0 bases and J gave up 5 bases; unmatched junction bases: 9. The CDR3 totals 17 residues. Germline lookup yields CDR1 SGHAT and CDR2 FQNNGV. The CDR3 spells CASSLDPVLAGVETQYF. The CDR3, as DNA: TGTGCCAGCAGCTTAGATCCGGTGCTAGCGGGAGTGGAGACCCAGTACTTC.